The entry that follows covers one TCR beta chain sequence. What it binds is not known. Running of the assay took place at deep level. DNA at 200 ng, tens of thousands of T cell genomes, went into sorted-subset replicate PCRs. TCRdb's copy holds only in-frame clones and misses some; the assay was immunoSEQ multiplex PCR. This table holds roughly 1,800,000 clones, less than 95% found once. The data derive from a study of shared clonotypes between healthy human individuals. Trimming took 5 bases from V and 2 from J; bases not matched to a gene: 8. Germline CDR1 SEHNR, CDR2 FQNEAQ (reference sequence). There are 17 residues in the CDR3. General study results and limits: Naive subsets tended to show greater estimated richness than memory subsets.

The naive CD8 fraction comprised CD45RO-negative cells positively selected for CCR7 and excluded terminally differentiated effector memory CD45RA+ cells. Caucasian adults residing in Nashville, Tennessee made up all the donors. The receptor's source is a man aged 18-30 years in good health. The rearrangement joins TRBV7-9 to TRBJ2-3; 12 nucleotides agree with TRBD2. Sequenced: naive CD8+ T cells sorted from blood. The chain's CDR3 is CASSAPLAGGLTDTQYF. Written as DNA, the CDR3 is TGTGCCAGCAGCGCCCCCCTAGCGGGAGGGCTCACAGATACGCAGTATTTT.